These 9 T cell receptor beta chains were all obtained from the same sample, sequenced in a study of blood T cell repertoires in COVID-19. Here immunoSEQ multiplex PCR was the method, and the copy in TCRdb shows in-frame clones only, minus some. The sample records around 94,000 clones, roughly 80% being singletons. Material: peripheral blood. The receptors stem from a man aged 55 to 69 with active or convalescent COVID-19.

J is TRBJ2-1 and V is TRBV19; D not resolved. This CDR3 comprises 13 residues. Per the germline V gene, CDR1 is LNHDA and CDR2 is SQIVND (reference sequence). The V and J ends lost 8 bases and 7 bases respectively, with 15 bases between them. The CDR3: CASSTIRTNEQFF. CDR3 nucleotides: TGTGCCAGTTCTACTATCCGCACAAATGAGCAGTTCTTC.

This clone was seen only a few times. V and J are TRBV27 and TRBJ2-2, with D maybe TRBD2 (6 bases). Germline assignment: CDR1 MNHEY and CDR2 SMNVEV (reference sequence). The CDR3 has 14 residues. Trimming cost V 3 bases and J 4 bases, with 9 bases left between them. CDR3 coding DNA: TGTGCCAGCAGTTTTGAGCGGGCCACCGGGGAGCTGTTTTTT. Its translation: CASSFERATGELFF.

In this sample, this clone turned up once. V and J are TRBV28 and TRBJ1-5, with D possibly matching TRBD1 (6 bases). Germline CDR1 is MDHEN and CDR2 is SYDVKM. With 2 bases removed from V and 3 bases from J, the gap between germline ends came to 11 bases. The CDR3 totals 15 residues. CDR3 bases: TGTGCCAGCAGTTTAGGGACAACCAACAATCAGCCCCAGCATTTT. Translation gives CASSLGTTNNQPQHF.

CDR3 DNA sequence: TGTGCCAGCAGCTTAGATCGTCGCGGAGATACGCAGTATTTT. Its protein product is CASSLDRRGDTQYF. The rearrangement links TRBV11-2 to TRBJ2-3; D gene unclear. The CDR3 has 14 amino acids. Trimming took 0 bases from V and 5 from J, leaving 9 bases between them. Per germline, CDR1 SGHAT and CDR2 FQNNGV.

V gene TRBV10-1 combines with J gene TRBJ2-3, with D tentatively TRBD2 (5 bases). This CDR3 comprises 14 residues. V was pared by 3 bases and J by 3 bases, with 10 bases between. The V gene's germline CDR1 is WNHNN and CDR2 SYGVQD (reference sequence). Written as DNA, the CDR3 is TGCGCCAGCAGTGATTATCGGGGAACAGATACGCAGTATTTT. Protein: CASSDYRGTDTQYF.

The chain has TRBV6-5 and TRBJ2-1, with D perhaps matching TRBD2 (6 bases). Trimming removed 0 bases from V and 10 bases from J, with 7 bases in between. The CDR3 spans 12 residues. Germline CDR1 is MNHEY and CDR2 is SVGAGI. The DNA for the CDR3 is TGTGCCAGCAGTTACTCTGGGAGGGAGCAGTTCTTC. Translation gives CASSYSGREQFF.

The CDR3 DNA is TGTGCCAGCAGCTTCGGACAGATGAACACTGAAGCTTTCTTT. Translation: CASSFGQMNTEAFF. The chain carries TRBV7-8 and TRBJ1-1; tentatively, D is TRBD1 (6 bases). Germline lookup yields CDR1 SGHVS and CDR2 FQNEAQ. The V end was cut by 3 bases, the J end by 0 bases, with 8 bases between. This CDR3 has 14 amino acids.

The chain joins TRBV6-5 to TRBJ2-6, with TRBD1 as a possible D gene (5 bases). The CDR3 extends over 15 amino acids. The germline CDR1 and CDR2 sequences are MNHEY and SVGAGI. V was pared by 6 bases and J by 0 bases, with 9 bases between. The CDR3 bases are TGTGCCAGCAGCAAGGGGTTCTCTGGGGCCAACGTCCTGACTTTC. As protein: CASSKGFSGANVLTF.

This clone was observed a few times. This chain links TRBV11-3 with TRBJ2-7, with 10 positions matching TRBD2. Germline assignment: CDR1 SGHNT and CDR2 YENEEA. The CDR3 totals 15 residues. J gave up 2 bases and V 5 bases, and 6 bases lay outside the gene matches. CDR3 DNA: TGTGCCAGCAGCCTACGGACTAGCGGCGCCTACGAGCAGTACTTC. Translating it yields CASSLRTSGAYEQYF.